The rows below give T cell receptor beta chains drawn from one sample of a study of Ad26.COV2.S vaccination and SARS-CoV-2 variants. Repertoires were generated with immunoSEQ multiplex PCR, while TCRdb's copy carries only in-frame clones and drops some. This sample carries fewer than 600,000 clones, 80% to 90% of them seen once, and the ten largest clones take roughly 1.7%. This specimen consisted of peripheral blood, obtained in a trial of Ad26.COV2.S vaccine versus placebo. The receptors were sampled from a person aged 18-65 years who received the Ad26.COV2.S COVID-19 vaccine or a placebo. Both conserved end residues are part of each CDR3. The order of the fields is J gene, clone size, D gene, V gene, CDR3 protein, CDR3 DNA. A D gene is named only where the DNA matches it firmly. Size values are once, few and many counts, or a class for expanded clones, and some rows have none.

TRBJ2-3	NA	NA	TRBV5-1	CASSLSQTSTDTQYF	TGCGCCAGCAGCTTGTCCCAGACTAGCACAGATACGCAGTATTTT
TRBJ2-7	NA	TRBD2	TRBV10-2	CASSSKGTSPYEQYF	TGCGCCAGCAGTAGCAAAGGGACTAGCCCCTACGAGCAGTACTTC
TRBJ1-3	NA	NA	TRBV6-2/TRBV6-3	CASSYSGGNTIYF	TGTGCCAGCAGTTACTCGGGAGGAAACACCATATATTTT
TRBJ2-7	NA	NA	TRBV28	CASGVGQYF	TGTGCCAGCGGGGTTGGGCAGTACTTC
TRBJ1-5	NA	NA	TRBV3-1/TRBV3-2	CASSQDGRPNQPQHF	TGTGCCAGCAGCCAAGACGGCAGACCCAATCAGCCCCAGCATTTT
TRBJ2-3	NA	TRBD2	TRBV7-9	CASSPVPGLAGGLTDTQYF	TGTGCCAGCAGCCCGGTCCCGGGACTAGCGGGGGGACTCACAGATACGCAGTATTTT
TRBJ1-2	NA	NA	TRBV19	CASSIGLLNDGYTF	TGTGCCAGTAGTATAGGGCTTTTAAATGATGGCTACACCTTC
TRBJ2-7	once	NA	TRBV3-1/TRBV3-2	CASSLTGEQYF	TGTGCCAGCAGCCTAACAGGCGAGCAGTACTTC
TRBJ2-1	NA	NA	TRBV14	CASSRGVASYNEQFF	TGTGCCAGCAGCCGCGGTGTCGCCTCCTACAATGAGCAGTTCTTC
TRBJ2-7	few	TRBD2	TRBV5-1	CASSLGGTYEQYF	TGCGCCAGCAGCCTGGGGGGGACCTACGAGCAGTACTTC
TRBJ2-6	once	NA	TRBV18	CASSPWETPGANVLTF	TGTGCCAGCTCACCATGGGAAACCCCTGGGGCCAACGTCCTGACTTTC
TRBJ2-1	NA	NA	TRBV2	CASSGIAPGAGYNEQFF	TGTGCCAGCAGTGGAATTGCGCCCGGGGCAGGATACAATGAGCAGTTCTTC
TRBJ2-1	NA	TRBD2	TRBV18	CASSLGGTAYNEQFF	TGTGCCAGCTCCCTGGGGGGGACGGCCTACAATGAGCAGTTCTTC